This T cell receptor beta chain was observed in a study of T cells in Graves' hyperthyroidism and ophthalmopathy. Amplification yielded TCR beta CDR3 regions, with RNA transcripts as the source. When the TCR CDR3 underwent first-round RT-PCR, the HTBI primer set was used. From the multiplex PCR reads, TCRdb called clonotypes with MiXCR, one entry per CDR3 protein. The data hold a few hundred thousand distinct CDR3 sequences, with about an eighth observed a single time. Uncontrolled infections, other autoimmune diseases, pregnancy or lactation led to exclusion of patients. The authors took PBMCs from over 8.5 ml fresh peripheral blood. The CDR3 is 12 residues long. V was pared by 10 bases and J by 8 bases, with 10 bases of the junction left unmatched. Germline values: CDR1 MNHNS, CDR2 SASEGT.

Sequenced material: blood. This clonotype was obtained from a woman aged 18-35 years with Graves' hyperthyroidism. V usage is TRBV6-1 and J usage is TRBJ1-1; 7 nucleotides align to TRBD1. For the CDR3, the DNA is TGTGCCACTTCCAGGGGGGGACACGAAGCTTTCTTT. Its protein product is CATSRGGHEAFF.